This paragraph reports one T cell receptor beta chain. This sample was taken from a study of T-cell reconstitution after alpha-beta-depleted transplantation in children. A library of TCRbeta sequences, prepared with unique molecular identifiers, was generated. TCRdb reprocessed the PCR reads via MiXCR and lists one record per CDR3 protein. The data show a few hundred thousand distinct CDR3 sequences, with around 12% seen just once and less than 6.5% held by the top ten. The sequencing used PBMCs from the stem cell graft donor, collected from the stem cell graft. This TCR was sampled from a human donor who donated a stem cell graft to a child with combined immunodeficiency.

Here the CDR3 reads CASTISQGNTQYF. CDR3 nucleotides: TGTGCCAGCACCATATCTCAGGGGAATACGCAGTATTTT. The chain joins TRBV6-1 to TRBJ2-3; tentatively, D is TRBD1 (6 bases). Germline CDR1 and CDR2: MNHNS and SASEGT. The V gene lost 7 bases and the J gene lost 7 bases, with 15 bases spanning the gap. The CDR3 extends over 13 amino acids.